A selection of T cell receptor beta chains follows, all from one sample in a study of blood T cell repertoires in COVID-19. TCRdb's table, derived via immunoSEQ multiplex PCR, lists solely in-frame clones and lacks some. Of fewer than 300,000 clones in the sample, 80% to 95% are singletons; the top ten hold roughly 1.1%. Sample: PBMCs or T cells enriched from blood (not recorded which). The source of these receptors is a woman aged 25-40 years who had recovered from COVID-19. Each CDR3 is given with its conserved first and last residue. The D gene is left open where the match is weak. A clone size is listed for some rows: how often the clone was seen (once, few, many), or a class if it is expanded.

abundance	v_gene	d_gene	j_gene	CDR3nt	CDR3aa
-	TRBV2	-	TRBJ1-4	TGTGCCAGCAGTGAAGCGCTGGGGGGGCTGCGGGAAAAACTGTTTTTT	CASSEALGGLREKLFF
-	TRBV10-2	TRBD1	TRBJ2-7	TGCGCCAGCACTGATGGGACAGGGGGGAGCTCCTACGAGCAGTACTTC	CASTDGTGGSSYEQYF
-	TRBV5-4	-	TRBJ2-5	TGTGCCAGCAGCCAGGGGATTTTGGAGACCCAGTACTTC	CASSQGILETQYF
-	TRBV25-1	TRBD2	TRBJ2-1	TGTGCCAGCAGTGTTAGCAGACTAGCGGGGACCTCCTACAATGAGCAGTTCTTC	CASSVSRLAGTSYNEQFF
-	TRBV6-1	TRBD1	TRBJ2-6	TGTGCCAGCAGTGCTACACAGGGGTATGGGGCCAACGTCCTGACTTTC	CASSATQGYGANVLTF
-	TRBV4-1	-	TRBJ2-7	TGCGCCAGCAGCCAAGATCTTTACCTATCCTACGAGCAGTACTTC	CASSQDLYLSYEQYF
-	TRBV7-9	TRBD2	TRBJ2-5	TGTGCCAGCAGCTCCGTCATATTGGCCAGCGGGGGACAAGAGACCCAGTACTTC	CASSSVILASGGQETQYF
once	TRBV28	-	TRBJ2-1	TGTGCCAGCAGTGTCTTAGGGGGTAGCTCCTACAATGAGCAGTTCTTC	CASSVLGGSSYNEQFF
-	TRBV5-5	-	TRBJ2-3	TGTGCCAGCAGCTTACGGGCAGATACGCAGTATTTT	CASSLRADTQYF
-	TRBV29-1	-	TRBJ2-5	TGCAGCGTTGCGAGGGTTCGAGAGACCCAGTACTTC	CSVARVRETQYF
-	TRBV13	-	TRBJ2-7	TGTGCCAGCAGCTCTTACACCTACGAGCAGTACTTC	CASSSYTYEQYF
-	TRBV28	TRBD2	TRBJ2-7	TGTGCCAGCAGCACCCTCGGACTAGCGTTCTCCTACGAGCAGTACTTC	CASSTLGLAFSYEQYF
-	TRBV7-3	TRBD1	TRBJ2-2	TGTGCCAGCAGCTTCAGGGGGCGTACCACCGGGGAGCTGTTTTTT	CASSFRGRTTGELFF
-	TRBV5-1	TRBD1	TRBJ2-5	TGCGCCAGCAGCAAGACAGGGTCGGAGACCCAGTACTTC	CASSKTGSETQYF
-	TRBV15	TRBD1	TRBJ2-7	TGTGCCACCAGCAGTCAACTCCGGGACAGGGTCTACGAGCAGTACTTC	CATSSQLRDRVYEQYF
-	TRBV28	-	TRBJ1-5	TGTGCCAGCAGTTTATATATCGGGAATAGCAATCAGCCCCAGCATTTT	CASSLYIGNSNQPQHF
-	TRBV28	-	TRBJ1-4	TGTGCCAGCAGCCAGGGCTTCGGCGCTGAAAAACTGTTTTTT	CASSQGFGAEKLFF
-	TRBV27	-	TRBJ2-3	TGTGCCAGCAGTTTATCAAGGGGCGCAGATACGCAGTATTTT	CASSLSRGADTQYF
-	TRBV27	-	TRBJ1-2	TGTGCCAGCAGTGCCTACAGGGAGGGAGATGGCTACACCTTC	CASSAYREGDGYTF
once	TRBV4-3	-	TRBJ1-1	TGCGCCAGCAGCCAAGGGGCAGGGAGGGACACTGAAGCTTTCTTT	CASSQGAGRDTEAFF
-	TRBV3-1/TRBV3-2	TRBD1	TRBJ2-5	TGTGCCAGCAGCCAAGATACGCTGGGGGACAGCCAAGAGACCCAGTACTTC	CASSQDTLGDSQETQYF
-	TRBV7-9	TRBD1	TRBJ2-1	TGTGCCAGCAGCTTAGAACAGGGGGCCTACAATGAGCAGTTCTTC	CASSLEQGAYNEQFF
once	TRBV27	-	TRBJ2-2	TGTGCCAGCAGTTTATATAGGCTAGTCCCCGGGGAGCTGTTTTTT	CASSLYRLVPGELFF
once	TRBV3-1/TRBV3-2	TRBD2	TRBJ2-1	TGTGCCAGCAGCCAAGCCTGGACTAGCGCACAAGGGAATGAGCAGTTCTTC	CASSQAWTSAQGNEQFF
-	TRBV6-5	-	TRBJ2-7	TGTGCCAGCAGTTCAAGACAGGTACCCTCCTACGAGCAGTACTTC	CASSSRQVPSYEQYF
once	TRBV19	TRBD1	TRBJ2-7	TGTGCCAGTAGTATATACACAGGGGCTGAGCAGTACTTC	CASSIYTGAEQYF
-	TRBV5-1	TRBD1	TRBJ1-6	TGCGCCAGCAGTCCCCAGGGGGCGTATAATTCACCCCTCCACTTT	CASSPQGAYNSPLHF
-	TRBV14	-	TRBJ2-7	TGTGCCAGCAGCCACAGGGTTTTGGGTGGCGAGCAGTACTTC	CASSHRVLGGEQYF
-	TRBV28	TRBD2	TRBJ2-1	TGTGCCAGCAGTACCCCGAGGGTAGCGGGAGGGCCACGGAATGAGCAGTTCTTC	CASSTPRVAGGPRNEQFF
-	TRBV9	-	TRBJ1-3	TGTGCCAGCAGCGTAGAAGCTGGCAGGGGATATTACTCTGGAAACACCATATATTTT	CASSVEAGRGYYSGNTIYF
-	TRBV29-1	-	TRBJ1-1	TGCAGCGCTAAAAAGGGGATTAGTGGGAACACTGAAGCTTTCTTT	CSAKKGISGNTEAFF
-	TRBV29-1	TRBD1	TRBJ1-5	TGCAGCGTTGGGCAGGGGGGAAACAATCAGCCCCAGCATTTT	CSVGQGGNNQPQHF
-	TRBV29-1	TRBD2	TRBJ2-1	TGCAGCGTTGGACTAGCGGGAGATAGCGGTGAGCAGTTCTTC	CSVGLAGDSGEQFF
-	TRBV5-4	TRBD2	TRBJ2-7	TGTGCCAGCAGCTCAACCTTGCTGGGGGGGACCTACGAGCAGTACTTC	CASSSTLLGGTYEQYF
-	TRBV19	-	TRBJ1-5	TGTGCCAGTAGAACTCTCACAGGGAAAGGGAGCAATCAGCCCCAGCATTTT	CASRTLTGKGSNQPQHF
-	TRBV7-9	TRBD2	TRBJ2-1	TGTGCCAGCAGCTTATTCCTGTCTAGCGGGAGCTCCTACAATGAGCAGTTCTTC	CASSLFLSSGSSYNEQFF